This TCR beta chain was captured by sequencing in a study of control samples from healthy donors and cancer patients. Clones were read by immunoSEQ multiplex PCR, and TCRdb kept only the in-frame ones, dropping some. The top ten hold less than 3.5% of the sample, which has about 120,000 clones, approximately 88% seen once. The CDR3 loop spans 15 amino acids. Germline trimming cut 4 bases from V and 3 bases from J; bases unmatched to any gene: 9. Germline lookup yields CDR1 SGHRS and CDR2 YFSETQ. The sequence came from a man aged 35-49 years in good health. Source material: blood. V is TRBV5-1 and J is TRBJ2-7; TRBD1 agrees at 8 bases. CDR3 in DNA: TGCGCCAGCAGCAGAACGACAGGGGCGATCTACGAGCAGTACTTC. It specifies CASSRTTGAIYEQYF.